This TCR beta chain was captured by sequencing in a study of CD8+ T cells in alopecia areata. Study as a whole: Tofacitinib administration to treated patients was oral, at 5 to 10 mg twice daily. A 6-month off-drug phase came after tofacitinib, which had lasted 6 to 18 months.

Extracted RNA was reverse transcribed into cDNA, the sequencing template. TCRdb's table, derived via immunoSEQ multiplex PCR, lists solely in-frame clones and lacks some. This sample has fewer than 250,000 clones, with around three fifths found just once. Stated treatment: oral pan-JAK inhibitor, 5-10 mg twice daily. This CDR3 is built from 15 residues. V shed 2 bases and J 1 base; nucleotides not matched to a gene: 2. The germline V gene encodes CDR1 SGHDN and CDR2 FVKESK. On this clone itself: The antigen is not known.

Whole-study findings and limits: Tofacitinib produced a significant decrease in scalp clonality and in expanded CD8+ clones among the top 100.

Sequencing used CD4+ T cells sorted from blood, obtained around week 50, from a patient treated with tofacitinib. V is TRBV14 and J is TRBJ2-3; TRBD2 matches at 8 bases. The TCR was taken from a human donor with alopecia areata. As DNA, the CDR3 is TGTGCCAGCAGCCAACGGGGGGGCGGCACAGATACGCAGTATTTT. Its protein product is CASSQRGGGTDTQYF.